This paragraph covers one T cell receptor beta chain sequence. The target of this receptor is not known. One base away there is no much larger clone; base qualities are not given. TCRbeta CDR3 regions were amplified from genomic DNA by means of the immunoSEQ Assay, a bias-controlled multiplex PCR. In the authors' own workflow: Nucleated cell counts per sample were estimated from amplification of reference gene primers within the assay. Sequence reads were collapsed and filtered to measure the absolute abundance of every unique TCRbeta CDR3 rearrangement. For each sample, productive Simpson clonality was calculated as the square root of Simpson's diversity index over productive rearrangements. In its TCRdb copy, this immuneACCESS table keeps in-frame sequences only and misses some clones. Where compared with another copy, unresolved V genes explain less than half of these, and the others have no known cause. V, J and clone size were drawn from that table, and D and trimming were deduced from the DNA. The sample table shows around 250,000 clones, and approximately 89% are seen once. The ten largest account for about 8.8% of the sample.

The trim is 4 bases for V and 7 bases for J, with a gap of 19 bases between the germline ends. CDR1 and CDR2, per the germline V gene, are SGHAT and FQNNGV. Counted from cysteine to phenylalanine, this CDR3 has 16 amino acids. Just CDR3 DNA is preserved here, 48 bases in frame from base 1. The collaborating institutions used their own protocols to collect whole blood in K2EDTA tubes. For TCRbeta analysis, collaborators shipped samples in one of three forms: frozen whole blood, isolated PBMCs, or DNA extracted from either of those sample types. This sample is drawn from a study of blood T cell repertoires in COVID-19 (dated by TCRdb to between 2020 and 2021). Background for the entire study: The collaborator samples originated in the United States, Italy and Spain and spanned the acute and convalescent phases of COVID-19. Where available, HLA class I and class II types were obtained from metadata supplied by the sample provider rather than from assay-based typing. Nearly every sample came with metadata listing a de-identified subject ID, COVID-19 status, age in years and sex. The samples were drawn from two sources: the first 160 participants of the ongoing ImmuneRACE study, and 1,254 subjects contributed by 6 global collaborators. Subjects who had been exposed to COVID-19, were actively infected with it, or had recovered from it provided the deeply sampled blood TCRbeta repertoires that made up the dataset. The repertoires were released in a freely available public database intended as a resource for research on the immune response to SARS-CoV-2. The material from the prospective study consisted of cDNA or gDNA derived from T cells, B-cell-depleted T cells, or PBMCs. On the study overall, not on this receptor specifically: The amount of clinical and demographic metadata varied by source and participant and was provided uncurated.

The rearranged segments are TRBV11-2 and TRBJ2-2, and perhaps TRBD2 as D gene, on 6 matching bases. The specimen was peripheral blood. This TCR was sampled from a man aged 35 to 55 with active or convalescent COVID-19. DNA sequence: TGTGCCAGCAGCTGGGGACTTCCCCGCGAACACGGGGAGCTGTTTTTT. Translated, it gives CASSWGLPREHGELFF.